What follows is one T cell receptor (beta chain) and its context. Which antigen it targets is not known. Base quality data are lacking; no much larger clone is found one base away. Using the deep immunoSEQ assay, multiplex PCR amplified TCR CDR3 regions from genomic DNA. Extracted genomic DNA from each cell subset was spread evenly across all wells of several immunoSEQ 96-well plates, with each plate serving as a replicate. For sorted subsets, each replicate PCR was loaded with 200 ng genomic DNA, equivalent to some 27,000 T cell genomes. Purified libraries were measured with a Qubit 3.0 fluorometer, size-checked on a Bioanalyzer 2100, and measured again with the KAPA Library Quantification kit. Every immunoSEQ 96-well plate was sequenced on a separate single-read 150-cycle Illumina NextSeq 550 flow cell. The published analysis was carried out like this. Because the immunoSEQ output held only junctional sequences and lacked quality scores, the filtering could not match the filtering applied to full-length reads. To assign V/J genes and CDR3, sequences were annotated against IMGT germline references using PyIR, a Python wrapper for IgBLAST v1.9. Reads with weak V/J assignments (E-value above 1e-6), missing CDR3, stop codons, out-of-frame junctions, or ambiguous translated residues were removed. V3J clonotypes were defined by identical inferred V gene, J gene, and CDR3 amino acid sequence. Percentage overlap between repertoires was computed as shared unique clonotypes divided by the size of the smaller repertoire. RTK rarefaction, the Chao1 estimator, and Recon v2.1 estimates of unobserved clonotypes were used to assess repertoire richness. OLGA was used to compute generation probabilities for all TCRbeta clonotypes that the gDNA method yielded from a handful of donors. TCRdb holds this immuneACCESS table with in-frame rearrangements only. Some clones are missing; in checked studies, unresolved V genes explain under half, and the rest has no known cause. The V and J calls and clone size come from that table; D and trimming were worked out from the DNA. The sample table records around 2,000,000 clones; approximately 94% of these occur just once. The leading ten clones occupy 0.85% to 1.3% of the sample.

The sample belongs to a study of shared clonotypes between healthy human individuals (TCRdb year 2020). Regarding the complete study: Three men and a couple of women, aged 18 to 49 years, made up the cohort. For each donor, three plates each were used for CD4 naive and CD4 memory, two plates were used for CD8 naive, and one plate was used for CD8 memory. The study deeply sequenced blood TCR repertoires of five healthy adults to estimate repertoire size and the extent of clonotype sharing between individuals. Libraries were prepared and TCR repertoires were sequenced by different laboratories using diverse techniques, in order to increase sequencing depth and limit assay-specific biases. Between about 0.94 and 8.9 billion PBMCs per donor were obtained by leukapheresis.

Including cysteine and phenylalanine, the CDR3 has 15 amino acids. Of the read, only the CDR3 DNA is kept; its 45 bases are in frame from base 1. Based on the germline V gene, the CDR1 and CDR2 sequences are SGHRS and YFSETQ. The junction shows trimming of 0 bases on V and 1 base on J, plus 8 bases between the germline ends. Overall study results and their limits: Compared with non-shared clonotypes, clonotypes shared by all four sorted-subset donors had higher generation probabilities. Because the study included a small number of donors, the genetic and exposure-history diversity represented was limited. Sampling was restricted to blood, and TCR repertoires in tissues likely differ from the TCR repertoires found in blood. Incomplete sequencing was indicated by rarefaction of sorted-subset datasets, despite the large sequencing depth. Pairwise subsampling indicated that sequencing depth was expected to affect the degree of clonotype sharing among donors. About 5% of naive CD4, 3% to 3.5% of naive CD8, around 2.3% of memory CD4, and 0.35% to 0.5% of memory CD8 clonotypes were shared across several donors. Naive subsets generally had larger estimated clonotype richness than memory subsets did.

CD8 naive samples consisted of CD45RO-negative cells that were positively selected for CCR7, yielding a CD45RA+CCR7+ population without TemRA cells. Healthy HIV-negative adults with no recently reported acute infections or vaccinations were included as donors. Every donor was a Caucasian adult residing in Nashville, Tennessee, USA. Blood was collected by leukapheresis, and PBMCs were isolated by Ficoll-Histopaque density gradient centrifugation and then cryopreserved in liquid nitrogen vapor phase. Purity and quantity of every magnetically sorted T cell population were checked by analytical flow cytometry. Genomic DNA was isolated from every sorted fraction and measured by UV absorbance on a Nanodrop 2000c.

This sequence was found in a man aged 18 to 30 in good health. The sequenced sample consisted of naive CD8+ T cells sorted from blood. The cell subset or site label for this specimen denotes: CD45RA+CCR7+. The V and J segments used are TRBV5-1 and TRBJ1-3, with a tentative D gene TRBD1 over 5 matching bases. The CDR3 region reads CASSLDTGSGNTIYF. The base sequence is TGCGCCAGCAGCTTGGATACAGGTTCTGGAAACACCATATATTTT.